This T cell receptor (beta chain) is drawn from a study of blood T cell repertoires in COVID-19. Study information: The cDNA or gDNA used as material had been derived from T cells, B-cell-depleted T cells, or PBMCs.

In the authors' methods: Reference gene primer amplification gave nucleated cell count estimates. TCRdb's table, derived via immunoSEQ multiplex PCR, lists solely in-frame clones and lacks some. V and J calls and clone size are given by that table; D and trimming were obtained from the DNA. In the table there are 250,000 or so clones, nearly 90% of which are singletons. Germline V gene sequence: CDR1 SGHRS, CDR2 YFSETQ. V lost 3 bases to trimming and J lost 0 bases; unmatched junction nucleotides: 1. The CDR3 length is 14 residues. The chain couples TRBV5-1 to TRBJ1-1; 8 bases fit TRBD1. Input material: peripheral blood. The TCR comes from a woman in her fifties or sixties with COVID-19, enrolled during active disease. This CDR3 reads CASSSTGVNTEAFF. The CDR3 bases are TGCGCCAGCAGCTCGACAGGGGTGAACACTGAAGCTTTCTTT. The full variable domain, completed using reference TRBV5-1 and TRBJ1-1, is KAGVTQTPRYLIKTRGQQVTLSCSPISGHRSVSWYQQTPGQGLQFLFEYFSETQRNKGNFPGRFSGRQFSNSRSEMNVSTLELGDSALYLCASSSTGVNTEAFFGQGTRLTVV.